Listed here are 8 T cell receptor beta chains from one sample, sequenced in a study of regulatory T cells in long-lasting Graves disease. HTBI primers from iRepertoire and Arm-PCR of CDR3 regions yielded the TCR beta libraries. TCRdb ran MiXCR on the multiplex PCR reads and lists one entry per CDR3 protein. This table has a few hundred thousand distinct CDR3 sequences, about 20% appearing once. Time point meaning: persistent/refractory GD, antithyroid drugs over 5 years with positive TRAb. PBMC-extracted RNA yielded the TCR library. Sequencing used peripheral blood mononuclear cells (PBMCs), obtained when the disease was refractory, from a patient treated with antithyroid drugs. Every receptor here comes from a female donor with Graves disease.

The chain employs TRBV28 and TRBJ2-1; TRBD2 agrees at 10 bases. The germline V gene has CDR1 MDHEN and CDR2 SYDVKM. V lost 9 bases and J lost 8; bases outside the gene matches: 10. The CDR3 length is 14 residues. CDR3 amino acids: CASGPGLACHEQFF. As DNA, the CDR3 is TGTGCCAGTGGACCGGGACTAGCGTGTCATGAGCAGTTCTTC.

This clonotype was recorded many times. This sequence joins TRBV2 and TRBJ1-4, with D possibly TRBD1 on 5 matching bases. The CDR3 is 14 amino acids. Trimming took off 8 bases at V and 7 bases at J, with 17 bases between the two ends. The V gene's germline CDR1 is SNHLY and CDR2 FYNNEI. The DNA for the CDR3 is TGTGCCAGCCTGCGTCGGGGGAACAGTGAAAAACTGTTTTTT. This encodes CASLRRGNSEKLFF.

This clonotype was recorded many times. This sequence joins TRBV28 and TRBJ2-5; a possible D gene is TRBD1 (6 bases). Between the trimmed V and J ends, which lost 6 bases and 1 base, there was a span of 9 bases. The CDR3 has 13 amino acids. Germline V CDR1 and CDR2: MDHEN, SYDVKM. This CDR3 is CASRGGAQETQYF. In DNA form, the CDR3 reads TGTGCCAGCAGAGGGGGAGCCCAAGAGACCCAGTACTTC.

The table lists this clonotype with many counts. CDR3 sequence reads: CASSESGTALSPLHF. CDR3 sequence (DNA): TGTGCCAGCAGTGAAAGTGGGACAGCCCTCTCACCCCTCCACTTT. The chain couples TRBV2 to TRBJ1-6, with 7 bases matching TRBD1. Germline-derived CDR1 and CDR2 are SNHLY and FYNNEI. There are 15 residues in the CDR3. With V trimmed by 2 bases and J by 10 bases, 8 bases remained unmatched.

This clonotype was seen a few times. This chain joins TRBV15 and TRBJ2-7, with a weak D call TRBD1 (5 bases). Germline V CDR1 and CDR2: LNHNV, YYDKDF (reference sequence). Trimming removed 5 bases at V and 1 base at J, with 12 bases between. There are 14 residues in the CDR3. Written as DNA, the CDR3 is TGTGCCACCAGCGGCCCCCAGGGATCCTACGAGCAGTACTTC. Protein sequence: CATSGPQGSYEQYF.

At least ten counts were recorded for this clonotype. The rearrangement joins TRBV5-8 to TRBJ2-5; D might be TRBD1 (6 bases). V was pared by 5 bases and J by 5 bases, with 22 bases between. There are 16 residues in the CDR3. The germline gives CDR1 SGHTS, CDR2 YDEGEE. The CDR3, as DNA: TGTGCCAGCAGTTCCCGTGCTGGGGGCTATGGGGAGACCCAGTACTTC. Its translation: CASSSRAGGYGETQYF.

The table lists this clonotype with a few counts. The chain links TRBV12-5 to TRBJ2-5, with unresolved D. This CDR3 spans 11 amino acids. Germline loops: CDR1 LGHNT, CDR2 FRNRAP. V was clipped by 4 bases and J by 3 bases, with 3 bases between them. Here the CDR3 reads CASGSKETQYF. CDR3 nucleotides: TGTGCTAGTGGTTCAAAAGAGACCCAGTACTTC.

As regards this clonotype: The CDR3 carries no conserved terminal phenylalanine or tryptophan, so it likely arises from a read error. The chain is built from TRBV2 and TRBJ2-7; a weak D match, TRBD2 (6 bases). V lost 11 bases, J lost 1 base, and 15 bases lay in between. The CDR3 has 13 residues. Germline V gene sequence: CDR1 SNHLY, CDR2 FYNNEI. CDR3 protein: CASGRRGSYEQYP. The CDR3 nucleotides read TGTGCCTCCGGGCGGCGGGGTTCCTACGAGCAGTACCCC.